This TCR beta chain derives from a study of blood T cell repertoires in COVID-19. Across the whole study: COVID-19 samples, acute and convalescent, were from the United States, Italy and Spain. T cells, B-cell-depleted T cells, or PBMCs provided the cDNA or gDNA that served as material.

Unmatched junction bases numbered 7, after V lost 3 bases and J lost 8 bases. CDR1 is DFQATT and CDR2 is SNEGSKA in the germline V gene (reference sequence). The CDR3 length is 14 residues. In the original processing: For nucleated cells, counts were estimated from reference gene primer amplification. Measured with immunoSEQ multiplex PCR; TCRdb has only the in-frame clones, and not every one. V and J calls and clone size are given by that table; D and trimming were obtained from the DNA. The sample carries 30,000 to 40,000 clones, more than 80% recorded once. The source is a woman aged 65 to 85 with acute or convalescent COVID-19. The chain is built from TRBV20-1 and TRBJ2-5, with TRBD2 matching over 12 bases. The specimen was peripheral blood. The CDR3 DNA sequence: TGCAGTGCTAGTCCTAGCGGGGGGGCCGTCACCCAGTACTTC. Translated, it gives CSASPSGGAVTQYF.